This is a list of T cell receptor beta chains from one sample in a study of blood T cells in healthy people across ages. TCRdb passed the 5' RACE reads through MiXCR, listing each CDR3 protein once. The repertoire consists of roughly 410,000 distinct CDR3 sequences, with 52% occurring once and the leading ten covering under 65%. Sample: blood. Receptors originate from a man in his sixties in good health. CDR3s include the opening cysteine and the closing phenylalanine or tryptophan. The order of the fields is D gene, J gene, clone size, V gene, CDR3 DNA, CDR3 protein. A D gene is named only where the DNA matches it firmly. A row's size may be missing; if present it is once, few, many or a size class.

d_call: TRBD2
j_call: TRBJ2-1
clone_size: NA
v_call: TRBV29-1
cdr3_nt: TGCAGCGTTGAAGACTCGAGTAGCGGGAGGTTATATGAGCAGTTCTTC
cdr3_aa: CSVEDSSSGRLYEQFF

d_call: NA
j_call: TRBJ2-2
clone_size: many
v_call: TRBV6-5
cdr3_nt: TGTGCCAGCAGTTACCAGAACACCGGGGAGCTGTTTTTT
cdr3_aa: CASSYQNTGELFF

d_call: NA
j_call: TRBJ2-7
clone_size: NA
v_call: TRBV6-5
cdr3_nt: TGTGCCAGCAGACCCACTCGGTGGAGGCTGGGGCAGTACTTC
cdr3_aa: CASRPTRWRLGQYF

d_call: NA
j_call: TRBJ1-6
clone_size: NA
v_call: TRBV6-6
cdr3_nt: TGTGCCAGCAGTCATGCGGGACGGACTAATTCACCCCTCCACTTT
cdr3_aa: CASSHAGRTNSPLHF

d_call: TRBD1
j_call: TRBJ2-7
clone_size: few
v_call: TRBV20-1
cdr3_nt: TGCAGTGCTAGGGGGGGACAGGGGTATCACGAGCAGTACTTC
cdr3_aa: CSARGGQGYHEQYF

d_call: NA
j_call: TRBJ2-3
clone_size: few
v_call: TRBV5-1
cdr3_nt: TGCGCCAGCAGCTTGGTGTCAGATACGCAGTATTTT
cdr3_aa: CASSLVSDTQYF

d_call: NA
j_call: TRBJ2-3
clone_size: NA
v_call: TRBV25-1
cdr3_nt: TGTGCCGGCACAGACCCCACTACAAGCACAGATACGCAGTATTTT
cdr3_aa: CAGTDPTTSTDTQYF

d_call: NA
j_call: TRBJ1-6
clone_size: NA
v_call: TRBV6-4
cdr3_nt: TGTGCCAGCGCCCGGGACGGAAATTCACCCCTCCACTTT
cdr3_aa: CASARDGNSPLHF

d_call: NA
j_call: TRBJ2-7
clone_size: few
v_call: TRBV20-1
cdr3_nt: TGCAGTGCTAGATCGACAGGCTCTTACGAGCAGTACTTC
cdr3_aa: CSARSTGSYEQYF

d_call: NA
j_call: TRBJ1-2
clone_size: once
v_call: TRBV20-1
cdr3_nt: TGCAGTGCTTCAGGGGACGAAGCTAACTCTGGCTACACCTTC
cdr3_aa: CSASGDEANSGYTF

d_call: NA
j_call: TRBJ2-5
clone_size: NA
v_call: TRBV7-2
cdr3_nt: TGTGCCGGCAGCTTAGCGCGGGCTAGGGAGACCCAGTACTTC
cdr3_aa: CAGSLARARETQYF

d_call: TRBD2
j_call: TRBJ2-7
clone_size: NA
v_call: TRBV24-1
cdr3_nt: TGTGCCACCAGTGCGGCCAGCGGGGGGTACGAGCAGTACTTC
cdr3_aa: CATSAASGGYEQYF

d_call: NA
j_call: TRBJ1-1
clone_size: NA
v_call: TRBV30
cdr3_nt: TGTGCCTGGAGTGTATGGGGAATGAACACTGAAGCTTTCTTT
cdr3_aa: CAWSVWGMNTEAFF

d_call: TRBD1
j_call: TRBJ2-4
clone_size: few
v_call: TRBV4-2
cdr3_nt: TGTGCCAGCAGCCAAGCAGCTAACAACCACCGGACAGGGTATGGGTCCAAAAACATTCAGTACTTC
cdr3_aa: CASSQAANNHRTGYGSKNIQYF

d_call: TRBD2
j_call: TRBJ2-7
clone_size: NA
v_call: TRBV7-2
cdr3_nt: TGTGCCAGCAGCTTAGCTAGCGGGCTCTACGAGCAGTACTTC
cdr3_aa: CASSLASGLYEQYF

d_call: NA
j_call: TRBJ2-1
clone_size: NA
v_call: TRBV7-9
cdr3_nt: TGTGCCAGCAGCCCAGAGGGCAGTTTTGAGACCCAGTTCTTC
cdr3_aa: CASSPEGSFETQFF

d_call: TRBD1
j_call: TRBJ1-2
clone_size: many
v_call: TRBV12-3/TRBV12-4
cdr3_nt: TGTGCCAGCAGTTTGGGACAGGGGGCGGGCTATGGCTACACCTTC
cdr3_aa: CASSLGQGAGYGYTF

d_call: NA
j_call: TRBJ2-5
clone_size: NA
v_call: TRBV20-1
cdr3_nt: TGCAGTGCTAGAGCAAGGGTAGGGGCACCGGATGAGCAGTACTTC
cdr3_aa: CSARARVGAPDEQYF

d_call: NA
j_call: TRBJ1-2
clone_size: many
v_call: TRBV12-3/TRBV12-4
cdr3_nt: TGTGCCAGCAGTTTTTACGGGGGCAGTGGCTACACCTTC
cdr3_aa: CASSFYGGSGYTF

d_call: TRBD2
j_call: TRBJ2-2
clone_size: NA
v_call: TRBV7-6
cdr3_nt: TGTGCCAGCAGCACCGGAGGAGCGGGGAAAACTGGCGGGGAGCTGTTTTTT
cdr3_aa: CASSTGGAGKTGGELFF

d_call: NA
j_call: TRBJ2-2
clone_size: NA
v_call: TRBV5-1
cdr3_nt: TGCGCCAGCAGCTTGGATCCAGGGGGGGAGCTGTTTTTT
cdr3_aa: CASSLDPGGELFF

d_call: NA
j_call: TRBJ2-7
clone_size: few
v_call: TRBV20-1
cdr3_nt: TGCAGTGCTAGTCAGGGCTACGAGCAGTACTTC
cdr3_aa: CSASQGYEQYF

d_call: TRBD2
j_call: TRBJ2-3
clone_size: NA
v_call: TRBV5-4
cdr3_nt: TGTGCCAGCAGCTTGGGGTCAAGCGGGAGGACAGATACGCAGTATTTT
cdr3_aa: CASSLGSSGRTDTQYF

d_call: TRBD2
j_call: TRBJ2-7
clone_size: NA
v_call: TRBV2
cdr3_nt: TGTGCCAGCAGTGAAGCTGGGGGTAGCGGGAGTTACGAGCAGTACTTC
cdr3_aa: CASSEAGGSGSYEQYF

d_call: NA
j_call: TRBJ2-4
clone_size: NA
v_call: TRBV20-1
cdr3_nt: TGCAGTGCTTATCCCCGGGACTCACTCAAAAACATTCAGTACTTC
cdr3_aa: CSAYPRDSLKNIQYF

d_call: NA
j_call: TRBJ2-3
clone_size: few
v_call: TRBV6-5
cdr3_nt: TGTGCCAGCACCCCAGCTGAGGCCTCAGATACGCAGTATTTT
cdr3_aa: CASTPAEASDTQYF

d_call: NA
j_call: TRBJ2-7
clone_size: NA
v_call: TRBV12-3/TRBV12-4
cdr3_nt: TGTGCCAGCAGTCCGTCGGGCCTCTTGGCCTACGAGCAGTACTTC
cdr3_aa: CASSPSGLLAYEQYF

d_call: TRBD2
j_call: TRBJ2-3
clone_size: NA
v_call: TRBV28
cdr3_nt: TGTGCCAGCAGTGAGCGGGGCTACACAGATACGCAGTATTTT
cdr3_aa: CASSERGYTDTQYF

d_call: NA
j_call: TRBJ2-3
clone_size: few
v_call: TRBV7-3
cdr3_nt: TGTGCCAGCAGCTTAAACCCTAGCGTCCTCACAGATACGCAGTATTTT
cdr3_aa: CASSLNPSVLTDTQYF

d_call: NA
j_call: TRBJ2-3
clone_size: NA
v_call: TRBV2
cdr3_nt: TGTGCCAGCAGTCGGGAGTCCACAGATACGCAGTATTTT
cdr3_aa: CASSRESTDTQYF

d_call: TRBD2
j_call: TRBJ2-1
clone_size: NA
v_call: TRBV27
cdr3_nt: TGTGCCAGCAGACCCGGGACTAGCGGTCACAATGAGCAGTTCTTC
cdr3_aa: CASRPGTSGHNEQFF

d_call: NA
j_call: TRBJ2-7
clone_size: NA
v_call: TRBV27
cdr3_nt: TGTGCCAGCAGCCGGACTATTCGCTACGAGCAGTACTTC
cdr3_aa: CASSRTIRYEQYF

d_call: NA
j_call: TRBJ1-2
clone_size: NA
v_call: TRBV20-1
cdr3_nt: TGCAGTGCTAGGGCCGGGAGAGACTATGGCTACACCTTC
cdr3_aa: CSARAGRDYGYTF

d_call: NA
j_call: TRBJ2-1
clone_size: NA
v_call: TRBV14
cdr3_nt: TGTGCCAGCAGTCCCCCGGGGGTAGCGGACTACAATGAGCAGTTCTTC
cdr3_aa: CASSPPGVADYNEQFF

d_call: TRBD2
j_call: TRBJ2-5
clone_size: NA
v_call: TRBV5-1
cdr3_nt: TGCGCCAGCAGCACAACTAGCGGGAGGAATGAGCAGTACTTC
cdr3_aa: CASSTTSGRNEQYF

d_call: TRBD1
j_call: TRBJ1-1
clone_size: NA
v_call: TRBV6-6
cdr3_nt: TGTGCCAGCAGTTACCCCTACAGGGGGCTGAACACTGAAGCTTTCTTT
cdr3_aa: CASSYPYRGLNTEAFF

d_call: NA
j_call: TRBJ2-3
clone_size: once
v_call: TRBV20-1
cdr3_nt: TGCAGCGCTAGTTTGGCGGTGACAGATACGCAGTATTTT
cdr3_aa: CSASLAVTDTQYF

d_call: TRBD2
j_call: TRBJ2-7
clone_size: few
v_call: TRBV20-1
cdr3_nt: TGCAGTGCTAGAGATATGACTAGCGGTGCCTACGAGCAGTACTTC
cdr3_aa: CSARDMTSGAYEQYF

d_call: TRBD2
j_call: TRBJ2-3
clone_size: few
v_call: TRBV4-2
cdr3_nt: TGTGCCAGCAGCCAGGGATGGGGTAGCGGGAGTGAAGATACGCAGTATTTT
cdr3_aa: CASSQGWGSGSEDTQYF

d_call: NA
j_call: TRBJ1-4
clone_size: NA
v_call: TRBV2
cdr3_nt: TGTGCCGGGAGGGCAGGGGAAGTCGAAAAACCGTTTTTT
cdr3_aa: CAGRAGEVEKPFF

d_call: TRBD2
j_call: TRBJ2-5
clone_size: NA
v_call: TRBV7-2
cdr3_nt: TGTGCCAGCAGCGTAAGCGGGGGCGGTCAAGAGACCCAGTACTTC
cdr3_aa: CASSVSGGGQETQYF

d_call: TRBD2
j_call: TRBJ2-7
clone_size: NA
v_call: TRBV3-1
cdr3_nt: TGTGCCAGCAGCCAAGTCGTAAGGGGACTAGCGGGGTACGAGCAGTACTTC
cdr3_aa: CASSQVVRGLAGYEQYF

d_call: TRBD2
j_call: TRBJ2-1
clone_size: NA
v_call: TRBV7-2
cdr3_nt: TGTGCCAGCAGCTCCGGGAGGAGGTTCGGGAATGAGCAGTTCTTC
cdr3_aa: CASSSGRRFGNEQFF

d_call: NA
j_call: TRBJ1-6
clone_size: few
v_call: TRBV28
cdr3_nt: TGTGCCAGCAGTCCTAACGGGGGCCCCACAAATTCACCCCTCCACTTT
cdr3_aa: CASSPNGGPTNSPLHF